Shown below are 9 T cell receptor beta chains from a single sample sequenced in a study of T cells expressing NK-cell markers. TCRdb re-called the 5' RACE reads, yielding one record per CDR3 amino acid sequence without DNA. The listing records about 160,000 distinct CDR3 sequences. Material: blood T cells: a sorted CD56 or NKG2C T cell subset, CD4+ or CD8+ T cells, or bulk PBMC T cells (not recorded which). These receptors originate from a man aged 18-69 years in good health.

The rearrangement joins TRBV25-1 to TRBJ1-2; the D call of TRBD1 rests on TCRdb alone, since no DNA is present to check it. This CDR3 is built from 13 residues. Germline assignment: CDR1 MGHDK and CDR2 SYGVNS. CDR3 loop: CATLGQGIYGYTF.

The rearrangement uses TRBV20-1 and TRBJ2-7; TCRdb picks TRBD1, but there is no DNA to check that call. The CDR3 runs to 13 residues. Germline assignment: CDR1 DFQATT and CDR2 SNEGSKA (reference sequence). CDR3 sequence reads: CSARDRAFREQYF.

The V call is TRBV11-1, the J call TRBJ2-3. CDR1 SGHAT and CDR2 FQDESV come from the germline V gene (reference sequence). The CDR3 is 13 amino acids. CDR3: CASSLLATDTQYF.

This sequence joins TRBV4-1 and TRBJ2-7; TCRdb lists TRBD1, though no DNA is available to test this call. CDR3 length: 15 residues. Germline V gives CDR1 MGHRA, CDR2 YSYEKL. This CDR3 is CASSLAGQGADEQYF.

V usage is TRBV9 and J usage is TRBJ2-1; the TCRdb call, TRBD1, lacks DNA for checking. This CDR3 is built from 15 residues. CDR1 is SGDLS and CDR2 is YYNGEE in the germline V gene. This CDR3 reads CASSGSGGTGAEQFF.

The rearrangement joins TRBV19 to TRBJ2-1. Germline values: CDR1 LNHDA, CDR2 SQIVND (reference sequence). The CDR3 extends over 15 amino acids. This chain's CDR3 is CASSMAAGSYNEQFF.

The chain links TRBV7-6 to TRBJ1-4. CDR1 and CDR2 (germline): SGHVS, FNYEAQ. This CDR3 contains 15 residues. The CDR3 reads CASSGSTGFGEKLFF. The variable domain in full, completed from reference TRBV7-6 and TRBJ1-4, reads GAGVSQSPRYKVTKRGQDVALRCDPISGHVSLYWYRQALGQGPEFLTYFNYEAQQDKSGLPNDRFSAERPEGSISTLTIQRTEQRDSAMYRCASSGSTGFGEKLFFGSGTQLSVL.

V usage is TRBV9 and J usage is TRBJ1-2; without DNA, the TCRdb call of TRBD1 cannot be checked. This CDR3 spans 14 amino acids. The germline CDR1 and CDR2 sequences are SGDLS and YYNGEE. CDR3 amino acids: CASSSPGTGKGYTF.

The chain carries TRBV15 and TRBJ2-2; TCRdb reports TRBD1, a call that lacks DNA to check it against. Looked up from germline, CDR1 is LNHNV and CDR2 is YYDKDF (reference sequence). This CDR3 is 14 amino acids long. This CDR3 reads CATSGGTVTGELFF.